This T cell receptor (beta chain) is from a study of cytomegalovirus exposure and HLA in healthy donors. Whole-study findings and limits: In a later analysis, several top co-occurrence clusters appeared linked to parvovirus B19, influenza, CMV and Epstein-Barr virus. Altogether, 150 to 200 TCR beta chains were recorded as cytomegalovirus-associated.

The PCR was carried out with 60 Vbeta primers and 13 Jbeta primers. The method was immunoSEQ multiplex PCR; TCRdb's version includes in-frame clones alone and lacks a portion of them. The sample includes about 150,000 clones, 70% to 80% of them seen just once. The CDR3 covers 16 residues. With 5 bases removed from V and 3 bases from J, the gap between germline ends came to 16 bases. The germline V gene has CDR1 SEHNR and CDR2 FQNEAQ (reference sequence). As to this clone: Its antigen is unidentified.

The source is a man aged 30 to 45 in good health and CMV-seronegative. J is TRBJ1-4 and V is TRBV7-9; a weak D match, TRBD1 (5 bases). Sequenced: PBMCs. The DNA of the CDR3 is TGTGCCAGCAGCCTAAACCAGGGTCACCCTAATGAAAAACTGTTTTTT. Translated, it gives CASSLNQGHPNEKLFF.